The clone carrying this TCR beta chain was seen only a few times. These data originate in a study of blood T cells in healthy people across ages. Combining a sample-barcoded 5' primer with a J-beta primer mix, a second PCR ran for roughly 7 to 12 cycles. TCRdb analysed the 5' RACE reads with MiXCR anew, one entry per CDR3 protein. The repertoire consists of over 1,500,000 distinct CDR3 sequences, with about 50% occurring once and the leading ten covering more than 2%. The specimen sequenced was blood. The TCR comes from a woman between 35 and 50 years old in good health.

The CDR3 region is CASSFLPRGGYTF. Written as DNA, the CDR3 is TGTGCCAGCAGTTTTTTGCCTCGTGGTGGCTACACCTTC. The gene calls are TRBV28 and TRBJ1-2; D not certain. Trimming cost V 3 bases and J 7 bases, with 12 bases left between them. The CDR3 is 13 residues long. Germline values: CDR1 MDHEN, CDR2 SYDVKM.